This TCR beta chain was found in a study of radiation and T cells in renal cell carcinoma (dated by TCRdb to the early 2020s). Concerning the study at large: TCR beta sequencing covered 53 samples in total, comprising roughly 25 tumors and around 27 peripheral blood samples. The last blood draw happened 4 weeks after radiation, timed to coincide with nephrectomy. Across all 50 or so samples, 4,016,671 unique CDR3 nucleotide sequences, encoding 2,658,974 unique CDR3 amino acid sequences, were identified. Study-level results and caveats: The single-armed trial design could not address effects of radiation dose or scheduling on the TCR repertoire. Dynamics of the blood repertoire were not tracked past 4 weeks after treatment. An increase in top tumor clonotypes in blood was observed from baseline to 2 weeks post-radiation, followed by contraction by 4 weeks, which was taken to suggest transient expansion of tumor-resident clones. Because pretreatment tumor biopsies were not available, the baseline intratumoral presence of clonotypes could not be determined.

Note on this clone: Its antigen specificity is not known. No clone much larger than this one lies a single base away; base qualities are absent.

This specimen's time point label, interpreted: blood 4 weeks post-SBRT, at nephrectomy. The sample's treatment or condition label, in plain terms: 15 Gy SBRT to primary tumor, nephrectomy 4 weeks later. Samples were obtained from a clinical trial, in which 15 Gy stereotactic body radiation therapy was delivered to primary renal cell carcinomas and nephrectomy was performed 4 weeks later. Serial peripheral blood from radiation-treated patients was sampled at baseline, 2 weeks and 4 weeks after SBRT to track tumor-enriched clonotypes. Every patient's renal cell carcinoma showed clear cell pathology. Genomic DNA for TCR sequencing was prepared using the QIAamp DNA Blood Mini Kit (Qiagen). Samples were included in the analyses only if all quality control checks were passed. The immunoSEQ kit was used, according to the manufacturer's recommendations, to generate TCR beta libraries from genomic DNA. For library preparation, a first multiplex PCR was performed with proprietary primers, followed by a second PCR in which unique barcodes were added, and bead cleanups were performed after each round. Each sample batch included a kit-provided positive control reaction and a negative control reaction. The final libraries underwent checking on an Agilent 4200 TapeStation D1000 ScreenTape, volumetric pooling, and quantification by qPCR. Sequencing ran on an Illumina NextSeq500 with a MidOutput 150-cycle cartridge, using 156 Read1 and 15 Index1 cycles with kit custom primers. The pooled library was loaded at 0.75 to 1 pM with an approximately 20% PhiX control spike-in. For the original study's pipeline: The vendor-processed data were analyzed in R, and a clonotype was defined as all T cells that share the same CDR3 nucleotide sequence. For clone abundance analyses, frequencies were normalized to the 10,000 most abundant clones in each sample. Before analysis, public T cell clones were removed, and these numbered fewer than five per sample on average. A difference in abundance of at least 32-fold between compartments was used to define tumor-enriched and baseline blood-enriched clonotypes. A beta-binomial differential abundance model was used to identify clonotypes that expanded or contracted between blood time points. Similarity between tumor and blood repertoires was quantified using the Baroni-Urbani and Buser coefficient, and groups were compared with two-tailed Wilcoxon tests in R. This immuneACCESS table, as held by TCRdb, lists in-frame sequences with V and J called but not all clones. Of the missing ones, under half trace to an unresolved V gene in checked studies; the others have no known cause. The V and J calls and clone size come from that table; D and trimming were worked out from the DNA. This sample holds over 120,000 clones; around 88% were observed only once. Around a sixth of the sample is taken by the ten largest.

The CDR3 contains 16 residues, cysteine and phenylalanine counted. The sequence is cut down to CDR3 DNA, 48 bases in frame from base 1. The germline V gene encodes CDR1 SGHTA and CDR2 FQGNSA. Trimming costs V 1 base and J 0 bases, and their ends lie 10 bases apart. The receptor chain draws on TRBV7-2 and TRBJ1-3; TRBD1 is a possible D gene, resting on 5 matching bases. Sequencing was performed on blood, taken from a patient whose treatment included radiotherapy and nephrectomy. The TCR was taken from a woman in her forties or fifties with renal cell carcinoma. The nucleotide sequence reads TGTGCCAGCAGCTTAGGGGCAGGGAGCTCTGGAAACACCATATATTTT. It is translated as CASSLGAGSSGNTIYF.